The entry that follows covers one T cell receptor (beta chain) sequence. In this sample, this clonotype turned up many times. Its antigen target is currently unknown. Base qualities are not provided; no much larger clone lies one nucleotide away. V is shortened by 4 bases, J by 7 bases, and the region joining them spans 7 bases. CDR3 length: 11 amino acids, cysteine to phenylalanine. The entry retains the CDR3 DNA only, 33 bases that are in frame from base 1. According to the germline V gene (reference sequence), CDR1 reads SEHNR and CDR2 reads FQNEAQ. The ophthalmopathy patients had moderately to severely active disease, with a Clinical Activity Score of 3 or higher, a NOSPECS grade of 4 or higher, and a disease duration of less than 3 months. Patients were excluded if they had other autoimmune diseases, uncontrolled infections, pregnancy or lactation. Diagnosis was based on clinical symptoms, serum thyroxine, TRAb, thyroid ultrasound and orbital computed tomography. Using Ficoll-Paque density gradient centrifugation, PBMCs were isolated from 8.5 to 10 ml of fresh peripheral blood. Trizol reagent was used to extract the total RNA, and its quality was then checked on an Agilent 2100 Bioanalyzer.

This specimen comes from a study of Graves' ophthalmopathy and Graves' hyperthyroidism listed by TCRdb under 2018. Looking at the study overall: Peripheral blood was collected at initial diagnosis, prior to any treatment. The study used TCR beta repertoire signatures to distinguish Graves' ophthalmopathy from Graves' hyperthyroidism and to predict progression to ophthalmopathy. In total, 135 blood samples were TCR-sequenced: fewer than 50 ophthalmopathy, some 75 hyperthyroidism and approximately 17 hyperthyroidism-to-ophthalmopathy patients. A discovery set of 95 to 100 patients (approximately 45 ophthalmopathy, 60 or so stable hyperthyroidism) was enrolled to explore V-J signatures distinguishing ophthalmopathy from hyperthyroidism. For independent validation, a separate cohort was made up of approximately 18 hyperthyroidism patients plus 17 patients who later progressed from hyperthyroidism to ophthalmopathy. T-cell repertoires of thyroid tissue and blood were compared in 5 or 6 hyperthyroidism patients. After sampling, hyperthyroidism patients received methimazole starting at 30 mg daily, and ophthalmopathy patients received high-dose intravenous methylprednisolone.

For repertoire sequencing, TCR beta CDR3 regions were amplified from RNA transcripts. A first-round RT-PCR used HTBI primers with the Qiagen OneStep RT-PCR kit, followed by a second-round multiplex PCR, size selection and purification. Libraries were sequenced paired-end with 100 bp reads on an Illumina HiSeq2000. On the study's bioinformatics: SOAPnuke was used for read processing, and reads with adapters, uncalled bases, a mean Phred below 15, or no exact constant-primer or identifier match were discarded. High-quality paired reads were merged with COPE v1.2.5. Each unique nucleotide sequence was treated as a clonotype, and MiTCR v1.1 was used to align the clonotypes to the IMGT TRB V, D and J references. The analysis was limited to V-J combinations with a frequency above 0.0001, which together covered 99.2% of repertoires. A TCR clonal expansion and chaos score per V-J combination was defined as the ratio of F50 clonal expansion to chaos observed in the TCRdist matrix. Welch's t-statistics and random forest were used to reduce the features to 10 to 15 V-J combinations, which were then used as input to a naive Bayes classifier. Thyroid-blood repertoire similarity was quantified with the Morisita-Horn index. The public reads were reprocessed in TCRdb via fastp at Q25 and MiXCR, keeping in-frame beta chains. Rows are unified per CDR3 protein, each entry keeping the most common DNA and genes. TCRdb, not the original authors, processed these V and J calls. For this sample there are hundreds of thousands of distinct CDR3 sequences; under 50% appear just once. Over 2.5% of the sample is taken by the ten largest.

General conclusions and limits of the study: Most expanded thyroid clonotypes with a frequency above 0.001 also appeared in blood, which suggests that blood repertoires may reflect the immune response in the thyroid. The 13-signature model separated ophthalmopathy from stable hyperthyroidism with about 86% sensitivity and approximately 83% specificity in cross-validation, and 80%/75% in the test set. Sample size was not statistically predetermined, and group allocation was not concealed from the investigators. In validation, the model predicted ophthalmopathy progression with about 71% sensitivity and roughly 78% specificity; fewer than 15 predicted patients were CT-confirmed with GO in a median of about 6.2 months.

Material for sequencing was peripheral blood. The TCR originated in an adult man with Graves' ophthalmopathy. Recombination linked TRBV7-9 to TRBJ1-2; the D segment cannot be called with confidence. This receptor carries the CDR3 CASSSLVGYTF. The nucleotide sequence is TGTGCCAGCAGCTCGCTGGTTGGCTACACCTTC.